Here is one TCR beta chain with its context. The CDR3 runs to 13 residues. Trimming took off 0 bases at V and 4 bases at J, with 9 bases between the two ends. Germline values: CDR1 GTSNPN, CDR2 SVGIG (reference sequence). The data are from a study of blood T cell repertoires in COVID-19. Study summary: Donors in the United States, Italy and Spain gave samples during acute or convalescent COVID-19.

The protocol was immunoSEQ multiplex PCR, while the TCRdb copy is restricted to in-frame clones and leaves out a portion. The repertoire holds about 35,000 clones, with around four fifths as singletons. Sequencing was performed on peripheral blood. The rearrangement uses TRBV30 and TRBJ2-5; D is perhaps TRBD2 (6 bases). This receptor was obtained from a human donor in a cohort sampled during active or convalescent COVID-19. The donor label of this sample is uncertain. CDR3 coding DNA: TGTGCCTGGAGTGTAGGAGCGGGAGAGACCCAGTACTTC. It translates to CAWSVGAGETQYF. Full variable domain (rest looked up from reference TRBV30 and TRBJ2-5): SQTIHQWPATLVQPVGSPLSLECTVEGTSNPNLYWYRQAAGRGLQLLFYSVGIGQISSEVPQNLSASRPQDRQFILSSKKLLLSDSGFYLCAWSVGAGETQYFGPGTRLLVL.